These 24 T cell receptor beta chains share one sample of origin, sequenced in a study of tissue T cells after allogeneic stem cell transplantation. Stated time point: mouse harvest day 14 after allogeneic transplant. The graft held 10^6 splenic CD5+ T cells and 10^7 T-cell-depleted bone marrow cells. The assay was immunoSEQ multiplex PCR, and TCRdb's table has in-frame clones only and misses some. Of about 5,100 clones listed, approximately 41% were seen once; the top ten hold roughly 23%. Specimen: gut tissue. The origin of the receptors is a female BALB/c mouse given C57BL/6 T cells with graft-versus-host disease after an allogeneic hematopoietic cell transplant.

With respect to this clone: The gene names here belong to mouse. The CDR3: CASSQTSGNTLYF. The CDR3 DNA, read in part, is TGTGCCAGCTCTCAGACTTCTGGAAATACGCTCTAT. The chain has TRBV12-2 and TRBJ1-3; no reliable D call. The read finishes 1 residue shy of the CDR3 end, and the germline J gene is used to complete it. Per germline, CDR1 SGHLS and CDR2 HYDKME. CDR3 length equals 13 residues. Trimming pared 2 bases from V and 0 bases from J, leaving 4 bases between.

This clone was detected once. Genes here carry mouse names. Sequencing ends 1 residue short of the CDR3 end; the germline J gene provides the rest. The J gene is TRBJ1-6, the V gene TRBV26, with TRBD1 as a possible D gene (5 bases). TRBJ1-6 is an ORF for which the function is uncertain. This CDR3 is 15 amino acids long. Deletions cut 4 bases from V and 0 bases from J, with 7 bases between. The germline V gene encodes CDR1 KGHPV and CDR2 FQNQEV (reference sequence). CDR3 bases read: TGTGCCAGCAGTCCCAGGGATTCCTATAATTCGCCCCTCTAC. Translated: CASSPRDSYNSPLY. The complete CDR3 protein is CASSPRDSYNSPLYF.

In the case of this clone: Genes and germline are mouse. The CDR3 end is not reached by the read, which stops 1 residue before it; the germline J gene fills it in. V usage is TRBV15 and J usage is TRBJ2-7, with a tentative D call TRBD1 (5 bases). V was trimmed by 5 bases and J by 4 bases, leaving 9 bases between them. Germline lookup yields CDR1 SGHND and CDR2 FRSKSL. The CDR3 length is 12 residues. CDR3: CASSRGNYEQYF. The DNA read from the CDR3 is TGTGCCAGCAGTAGGGGAAATTATGAACAGTAC.

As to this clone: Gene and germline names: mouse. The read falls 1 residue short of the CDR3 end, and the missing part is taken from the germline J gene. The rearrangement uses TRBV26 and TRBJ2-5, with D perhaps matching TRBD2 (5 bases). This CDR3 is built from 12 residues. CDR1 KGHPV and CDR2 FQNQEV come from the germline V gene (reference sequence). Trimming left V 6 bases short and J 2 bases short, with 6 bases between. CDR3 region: CASRLGQDTQYF. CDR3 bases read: TGTGCCAGCAGGCTGGGCCAAGACACCCAGTAC.

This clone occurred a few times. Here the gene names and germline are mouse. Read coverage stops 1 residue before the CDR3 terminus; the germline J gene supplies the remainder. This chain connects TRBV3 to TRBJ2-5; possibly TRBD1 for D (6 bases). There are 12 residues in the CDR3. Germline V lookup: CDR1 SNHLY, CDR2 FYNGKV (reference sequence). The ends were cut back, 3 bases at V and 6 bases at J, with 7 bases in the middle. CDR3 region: CASSLRGDTQYF. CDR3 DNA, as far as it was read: TGTGCCAGCAGCTTGAGGGGGGACACCCAGTAC.

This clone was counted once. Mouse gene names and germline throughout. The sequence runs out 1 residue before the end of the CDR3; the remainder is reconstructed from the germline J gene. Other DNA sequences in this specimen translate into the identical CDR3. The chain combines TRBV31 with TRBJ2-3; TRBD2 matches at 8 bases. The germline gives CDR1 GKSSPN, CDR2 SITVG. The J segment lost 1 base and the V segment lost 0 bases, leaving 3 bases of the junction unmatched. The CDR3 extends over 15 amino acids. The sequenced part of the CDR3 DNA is TGTGCCTGGAGTCTGGGGGGGCGGGGTGCAGAAACGCTGTAT. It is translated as CAWSLGGRGAETLY. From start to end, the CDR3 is CAWSLGGRGAETLYF.

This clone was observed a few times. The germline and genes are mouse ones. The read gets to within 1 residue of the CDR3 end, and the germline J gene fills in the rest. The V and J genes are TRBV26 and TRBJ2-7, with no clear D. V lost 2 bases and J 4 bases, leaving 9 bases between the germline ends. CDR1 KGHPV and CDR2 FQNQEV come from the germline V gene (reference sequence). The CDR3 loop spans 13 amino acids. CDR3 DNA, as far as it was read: TGTGCCAGCAGTCTGGGGCGCACATATGAACAGTAC. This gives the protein CASSLGRTYEQY. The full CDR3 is CASSLGRTYEQYF. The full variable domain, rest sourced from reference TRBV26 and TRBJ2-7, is NSKVIQTPRYLVKGQGQKAKMRCIPEKGHPVVFWYQQNKNNEFKFLINFQNQEVLQQIDMTEKRFSAECPSNSPCSLEIQSSEAGDSALYLCASSLGRTYEQYFGPGTRLTVL.

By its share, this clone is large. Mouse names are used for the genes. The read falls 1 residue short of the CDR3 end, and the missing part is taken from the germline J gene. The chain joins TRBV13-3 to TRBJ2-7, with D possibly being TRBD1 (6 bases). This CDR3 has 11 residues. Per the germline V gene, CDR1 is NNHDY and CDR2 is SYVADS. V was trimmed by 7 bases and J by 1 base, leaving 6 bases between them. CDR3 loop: CASGTSYEQYF. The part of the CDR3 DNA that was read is TGTGCCAGCGGGACATCCTATGAACAGTAC.

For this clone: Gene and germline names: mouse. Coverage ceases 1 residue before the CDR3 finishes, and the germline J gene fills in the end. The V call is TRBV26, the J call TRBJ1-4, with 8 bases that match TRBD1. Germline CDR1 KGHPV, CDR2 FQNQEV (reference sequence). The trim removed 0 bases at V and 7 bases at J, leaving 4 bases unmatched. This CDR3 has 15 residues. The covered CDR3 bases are TGTGCCAGCAGTCTGTCGTCAGGGGGCGGCGAAAGATTATTT. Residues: CASSLSSGGGERLF. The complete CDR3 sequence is CASSLSSGGGERLFF.

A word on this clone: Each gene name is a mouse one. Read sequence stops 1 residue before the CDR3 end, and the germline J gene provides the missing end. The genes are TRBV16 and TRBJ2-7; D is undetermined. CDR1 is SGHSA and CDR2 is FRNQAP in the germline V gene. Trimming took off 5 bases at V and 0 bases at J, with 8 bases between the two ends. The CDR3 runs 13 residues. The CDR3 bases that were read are TGTGCAAGCAGCAGGGTCCTCTCCTATGAACAGTAC. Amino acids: CASSRVLSYEQY. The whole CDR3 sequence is CASSRVLSYEQYF.

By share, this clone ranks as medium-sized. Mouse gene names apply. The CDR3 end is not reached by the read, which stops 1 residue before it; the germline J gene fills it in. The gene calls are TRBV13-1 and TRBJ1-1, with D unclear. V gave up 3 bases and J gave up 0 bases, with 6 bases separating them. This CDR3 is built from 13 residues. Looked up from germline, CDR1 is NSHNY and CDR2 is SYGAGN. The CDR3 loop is CASSGQSNTEVFF. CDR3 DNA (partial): TGTGCCAGCAGTGGACAATCAAACACAGAAGTCTTC.

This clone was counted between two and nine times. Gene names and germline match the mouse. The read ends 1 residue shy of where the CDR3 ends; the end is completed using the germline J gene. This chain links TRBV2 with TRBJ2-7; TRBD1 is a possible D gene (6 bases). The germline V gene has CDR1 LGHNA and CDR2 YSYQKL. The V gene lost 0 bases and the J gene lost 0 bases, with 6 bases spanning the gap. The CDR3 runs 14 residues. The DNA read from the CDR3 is TGTGCCAGCAGCCAAGAAGGGGGCTCCTATGAACAGTAC. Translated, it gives CASSQEGGSYEQY. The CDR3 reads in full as CASSQEGGSYEQYF.

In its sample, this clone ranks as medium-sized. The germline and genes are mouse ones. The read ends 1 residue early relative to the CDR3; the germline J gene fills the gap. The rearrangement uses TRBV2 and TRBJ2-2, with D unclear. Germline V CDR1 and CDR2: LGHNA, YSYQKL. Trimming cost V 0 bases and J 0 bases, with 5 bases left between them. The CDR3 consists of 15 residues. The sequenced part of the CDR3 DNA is TGTGCCAGCAGCCAAGACTCAGCAAACACCGGGCAGCTCTAC. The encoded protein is CASSQDSANTGQLY. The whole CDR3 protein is CASSQDSANTGQLYF.

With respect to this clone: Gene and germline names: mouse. The part of the CDR3 DNA that was read is TGTGCCAGCAGTCTGTCACAGAATTCTGGAAATACGCTCTAT. This codes for CASSLSQNSGNTLY. The complete CDR3 reads CASSLSQNSGNTLYF. The chain has TRBV26 and TRBJ1-3; unclear D gene. The missing CDR3 end, 1 residue past where the read stops, is filled in from the germline J gene. There are 15 residues in the CDR3. Trimming cost V 0 bases and J 0 bases, with 6 bases left between them. Germline lookup yields CDR1 KGHPV and CDR2 FQNQEV (reference sequence).

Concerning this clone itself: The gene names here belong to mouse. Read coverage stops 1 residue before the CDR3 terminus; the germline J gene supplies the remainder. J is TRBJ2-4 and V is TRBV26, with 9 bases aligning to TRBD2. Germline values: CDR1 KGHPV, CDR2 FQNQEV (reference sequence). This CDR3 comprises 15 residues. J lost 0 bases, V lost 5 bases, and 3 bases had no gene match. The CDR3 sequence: CASSMTGGSQNTLYF. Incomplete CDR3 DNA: TGTGCCAGCAGTATGACTGGGGGTAGTCAAAACACCTTGTAC.

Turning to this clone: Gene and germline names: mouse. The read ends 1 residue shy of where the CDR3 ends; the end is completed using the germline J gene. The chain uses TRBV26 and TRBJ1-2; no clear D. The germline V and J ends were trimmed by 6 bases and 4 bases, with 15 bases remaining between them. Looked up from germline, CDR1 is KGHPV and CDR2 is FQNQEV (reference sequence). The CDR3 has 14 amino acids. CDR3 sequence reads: CASSPRRVGSDYTF. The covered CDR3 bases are TGTGCCAGCAGCCCGCGGCGGGTGGGCTCCGACTACACC.

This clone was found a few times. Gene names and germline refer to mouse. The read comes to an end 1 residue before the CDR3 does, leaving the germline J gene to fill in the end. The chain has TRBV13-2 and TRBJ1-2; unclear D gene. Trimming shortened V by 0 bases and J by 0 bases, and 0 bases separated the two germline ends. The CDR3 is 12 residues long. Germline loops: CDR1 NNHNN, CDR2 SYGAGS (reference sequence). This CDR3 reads CASGDANSDYTF. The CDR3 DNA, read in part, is TGTGCCAGCGGTGATGCAAACTCCGACTACACC.

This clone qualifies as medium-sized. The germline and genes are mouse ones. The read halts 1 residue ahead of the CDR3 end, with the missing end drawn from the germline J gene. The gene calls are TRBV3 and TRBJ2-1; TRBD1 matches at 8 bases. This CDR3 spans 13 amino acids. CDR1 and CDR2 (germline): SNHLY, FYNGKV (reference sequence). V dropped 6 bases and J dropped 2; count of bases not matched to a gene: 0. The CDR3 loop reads CASRDRDYAEQFF. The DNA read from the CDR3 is TGTGCCAGCAGGGACAGGGACTATGCTGAGCAGTTC.

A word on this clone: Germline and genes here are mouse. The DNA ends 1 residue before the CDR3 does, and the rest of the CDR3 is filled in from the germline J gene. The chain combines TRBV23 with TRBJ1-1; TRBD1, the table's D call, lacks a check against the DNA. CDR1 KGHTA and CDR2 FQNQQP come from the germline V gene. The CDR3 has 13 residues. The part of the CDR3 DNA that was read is TGCTCCAGCAGTCAATCGAGGGACACAGAAGTCTTC. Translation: CSSSQSRDTEVF. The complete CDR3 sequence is CSSSQSRDTEVFF. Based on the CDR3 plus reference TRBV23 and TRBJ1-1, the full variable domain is DAAVTQKPRYLIKMKGQEAEMKCIPEKGHTAVFWYQQKQSKELKFLIYFQNQQPLDQIDMVKERFSAVCPSSSLCSLGIRTCEAEDSALYLCSSSQSRDTEVFFGKGTRLTVV.

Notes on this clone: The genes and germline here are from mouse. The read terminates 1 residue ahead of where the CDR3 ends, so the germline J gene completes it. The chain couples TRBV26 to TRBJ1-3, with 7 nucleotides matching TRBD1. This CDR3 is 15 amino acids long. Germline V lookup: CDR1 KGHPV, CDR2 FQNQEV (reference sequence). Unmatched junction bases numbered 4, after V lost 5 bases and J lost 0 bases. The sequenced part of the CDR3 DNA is TGTGCCAGCAGTGGGACAGCACATTCTGGAAATACGCTCTAT. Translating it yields CASSGTAHSGNTLY. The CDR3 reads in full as CASSGTAHSGNTLYF.

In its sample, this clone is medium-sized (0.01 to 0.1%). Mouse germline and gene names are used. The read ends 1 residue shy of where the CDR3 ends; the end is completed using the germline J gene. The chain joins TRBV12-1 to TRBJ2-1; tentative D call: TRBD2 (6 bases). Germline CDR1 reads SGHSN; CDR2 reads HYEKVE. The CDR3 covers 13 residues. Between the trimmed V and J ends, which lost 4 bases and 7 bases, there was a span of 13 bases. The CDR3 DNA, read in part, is TGTGCCAGCTCCCACTGGGTCTGGGCTGAGCAGTTC. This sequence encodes CASSHWVWAEQF. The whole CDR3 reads CASSHWVWAEQFF. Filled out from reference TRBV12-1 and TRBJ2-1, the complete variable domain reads DSGVVQSPRHIIKEKGGRSVLTCIPISGHSNVVWYQQTLGKELKFLIQHYEKVERDKGFLPSRFSVQQFDDYHSEMNMSALELEDSAMYFCASSHWVWAEQFFGPGTRLTVL.

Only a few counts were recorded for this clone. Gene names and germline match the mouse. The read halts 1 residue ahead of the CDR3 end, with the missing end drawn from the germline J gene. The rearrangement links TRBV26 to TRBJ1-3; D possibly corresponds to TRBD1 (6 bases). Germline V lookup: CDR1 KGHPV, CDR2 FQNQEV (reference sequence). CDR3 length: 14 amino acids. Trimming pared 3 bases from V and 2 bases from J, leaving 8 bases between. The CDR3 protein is CASSLRGTGNTLYF. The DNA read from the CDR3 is TGTGCCAGCAGTCTAAGGGGGACTGGAAATACGCTCTAT.

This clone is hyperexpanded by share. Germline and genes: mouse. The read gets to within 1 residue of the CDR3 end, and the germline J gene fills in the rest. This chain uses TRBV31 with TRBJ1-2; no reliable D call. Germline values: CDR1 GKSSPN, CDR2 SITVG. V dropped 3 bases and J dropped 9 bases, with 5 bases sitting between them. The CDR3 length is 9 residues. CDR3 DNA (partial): TGTGCCTGGAGACCCCACTACACC. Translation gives CAWRPHYT. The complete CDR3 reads CAWRPHYTF.

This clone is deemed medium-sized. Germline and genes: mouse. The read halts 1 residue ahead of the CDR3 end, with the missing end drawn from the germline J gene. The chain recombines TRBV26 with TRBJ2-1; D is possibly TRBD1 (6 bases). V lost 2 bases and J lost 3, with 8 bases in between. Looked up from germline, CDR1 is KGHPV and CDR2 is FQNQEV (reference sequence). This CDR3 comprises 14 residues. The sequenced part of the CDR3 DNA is TGTGCCAGCAGTCTGGGACAGATCTATGCTGAGCAGTTC. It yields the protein CASSLGQIYAEQF. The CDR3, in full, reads CASSLGQIYAEQFF. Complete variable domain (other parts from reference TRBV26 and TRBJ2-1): NSKVIQTPRYLVKGQGQKAKMRCIPEKGHPVVFWYQQNKNNEFKFLINFQNQEVLQQIDMTEKRFSAECPSNSPCSLEIQSSEAGDSALYLCASSLGQIYAEQFFGPGTRLTVL.